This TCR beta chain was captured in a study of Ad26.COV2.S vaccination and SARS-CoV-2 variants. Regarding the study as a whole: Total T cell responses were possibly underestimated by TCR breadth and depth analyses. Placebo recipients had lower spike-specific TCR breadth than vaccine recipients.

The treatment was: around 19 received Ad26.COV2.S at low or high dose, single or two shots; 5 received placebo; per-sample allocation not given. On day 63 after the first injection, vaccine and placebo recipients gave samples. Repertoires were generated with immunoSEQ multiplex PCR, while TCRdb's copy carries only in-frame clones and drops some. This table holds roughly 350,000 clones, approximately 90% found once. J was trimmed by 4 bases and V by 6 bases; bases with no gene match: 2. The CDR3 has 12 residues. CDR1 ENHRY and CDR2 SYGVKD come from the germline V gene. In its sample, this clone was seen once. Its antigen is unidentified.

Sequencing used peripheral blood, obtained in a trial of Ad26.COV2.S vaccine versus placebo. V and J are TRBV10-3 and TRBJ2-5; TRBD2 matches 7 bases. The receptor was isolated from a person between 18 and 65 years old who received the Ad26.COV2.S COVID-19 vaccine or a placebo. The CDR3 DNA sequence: TGTGCCATCAGGGGGGGGTCAGAGACCCAGTACTTC. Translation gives CAIRGGSETQYF.